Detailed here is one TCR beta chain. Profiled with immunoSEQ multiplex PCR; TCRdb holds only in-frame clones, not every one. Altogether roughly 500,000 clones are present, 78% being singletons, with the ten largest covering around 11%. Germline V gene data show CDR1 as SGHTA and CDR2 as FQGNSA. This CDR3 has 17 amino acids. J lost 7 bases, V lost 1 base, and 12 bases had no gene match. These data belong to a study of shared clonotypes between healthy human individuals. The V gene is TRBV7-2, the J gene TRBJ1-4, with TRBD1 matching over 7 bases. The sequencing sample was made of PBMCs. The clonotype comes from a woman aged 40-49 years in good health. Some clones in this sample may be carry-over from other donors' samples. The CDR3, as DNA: TGTGCCAGCAGCTTAGGTAGAGGTCTGGCAGGGGGTGAAAAACTGTTTTTT. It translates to CASSLGRGLAGGEKLFF. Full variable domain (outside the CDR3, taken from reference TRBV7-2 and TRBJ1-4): GAGVSQSPSNKVTEKGKDVELRCDPISGHTALYWYRQSLGQGLEFLIYFQGNSAPDKSGLPSDRFSAERTGGSVSTLTIQRTQQEDSAVYLCASSLGRGLAGGEKLFFGSGTQLSVL.